The present TCR beta chain was sequenced within a study of Graves' ophthalmopathy and Graves' hyperthyroidism. CDR3 length: 14 residues. Germline CDR1 SGHAT, CDR2 FQDESV (reference sequence). The germline V and J ends were trimmed by 5 bases and 5 bases, with 10 bases remaining between them. This clonotype was seen many times. The antigen is undetermined. Those donors who had ophthalmopathy presented with moderate-to-severe activity, a CAS of ≥3, a NOSPECS of ≥4 and a duration under 3 months. If patients had other autoimmune diseases, uncontrolled infections, pregnancy or lactation, they were excluded. Study conclusions and caveats: Classification of ophthalmopathy versus stable hyperthyroidism by a 13-signature model yielded around 91% sensitivity and around 81% specificity. Blood also harbored most expanded thyroid clonotypes above 0.001 frequency.

As the template, RNA transcripts were used to amplify TCR beta CDR3 regions. The workflow started with a first-round RT-PCR run with HTBI primers and then moved on to a second-round multiplex PCR. MiXCR was run by TCRdb on the multiplex PCR reads, yielding one entry per CDR3 protein. The profile shows around 170,000 distinct CDR3 sequences, approximately 40% of them singletons. This sequence joins TRBV11-1 and TRBJ1-6; D remains unclear. The sample consisted of peripheral blood. The receptor was derived from a woman aged 40 to 50 with Graves' ophthalmopathy. The CDR3 region has the DNA TGTGCCAGCAGCCACAAGGGAAATAATTCACCCCTCCACTTT. As protein: CASSHKGNNSPLHF.